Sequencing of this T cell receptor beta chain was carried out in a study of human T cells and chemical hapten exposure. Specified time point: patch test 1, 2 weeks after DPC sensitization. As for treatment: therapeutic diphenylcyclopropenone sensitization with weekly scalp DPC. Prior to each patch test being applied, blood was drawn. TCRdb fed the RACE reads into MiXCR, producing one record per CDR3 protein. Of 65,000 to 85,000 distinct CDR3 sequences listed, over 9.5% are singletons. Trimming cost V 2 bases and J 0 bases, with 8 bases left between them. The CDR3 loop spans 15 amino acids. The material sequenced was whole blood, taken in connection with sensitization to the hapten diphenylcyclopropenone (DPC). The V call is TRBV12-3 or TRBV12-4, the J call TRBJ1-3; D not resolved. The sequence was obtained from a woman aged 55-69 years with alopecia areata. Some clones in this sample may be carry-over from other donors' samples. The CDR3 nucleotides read TGTGCCAGCAGTTTAAGGTGGTACTCTGGAAACACCATATATTTT. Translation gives CASSLRWYSGNTIYF.